The 18 T cell receptor beta chains listed next were all sequenced from one sample in a study of CD8 T cells in ankylosing spondylitis. TCRdb itself ran the 5' RACE reads through MiXCR, one entry per CDR3 protein. Counted here are some 130,000 distinct CDR3 sequences, approximately 9.9% occurring once; the ten biggest clones make up roughly 3.3%. Sequenced: blood, either unsorted or a sorted T cell fraction (not recorded which). Receptors were obtained from a male donor with ankylosing spondylitis or in good health (not recorded which).

In this sample, this clonotype turned up many times. This rearrangement joins TRBV7-2 to TRBJ2-7, with TRBD2 identical over 9 bases. V lost 0 bases, J lost 0 bases, and 3 bases stayed unmatched. This CDR3 region has 16 residues. Per the germline V gene, CDR1 is SGHTA and CDR2 is FQGNSA. The CDR3 sequence is CASSLAGLASSYEQYF. The CDR3 region has the DNA TGTGCCAGCAGCTTAGCGGGACTAGCTAGCTCCTACGAGCAGTACTTC.

The chain combines TRBV30 with TRBJ2-3; D is unresolved. Germline V gene sequence: CDR1 GTSNPN, CDR2 SVGIG (reference sequence). The CDR3 is made up of 14 amino acids. V was shortened by 2 bases and J by 3 bases, with 12 bases between the two germline ends. CDR3 bases: TGTGCCTGGAGTCCGGGTGGTGGTACAGATACGCAGTATTTT. Protein: CAWSPGGGTDTQYF.

This clonotype turned up a few times. The rearrangement uses TRBV20-1 and TRBJ2-7; 7 bases map to TRBD2. The CDR3 has 14 residues. After removal of 2 bases from V and 0 bases from J, the junction contained 4 bases not matched to a gene. CDR1 is DFQATT, CDR2 SNEGSKA, per germline (reference sequence). CDR3 coding DNA: TGCAGTGCTAGATCTAGCGGTAGCTCCTACGAGCAGTACTTC. This codes for CSARSSGSSYEQYF.

This clonotype was counted many times. The chain is built from TRBV20-1 and TRBJ1-2, with 9 bases that match TRBD1. Trimming took 0 bases from V and 6 from J; bases not matched to a gene: 2. The germline V gene encodes CDR1 DFQATT and CDR2 SNEGSKA (reference sequence). CDR3 size: 13 residues. DNA for the CDR3: TGCAGTGCTAGAGAAACAGGGGGCGATGGCTACACCTTC. It specifies CSARETGGDGYTF.

The sample holds many counts of this clonotype. This chain uses TRBV5-1 with TRBJ2-2; a possible D gene is TRBD1 (6 bases). The V end lost 1 base, the J end lost 7 bases, and 20 bases lay between the germline ends. The CDR3 has 17 residues. From germline, CDR1 is SGHRS and CDR2 YFSETQ. Written as DNA, the CDR3 is TGCGCCAGCAGCTTGCGAGTGTGGGCACAGGGAGACGGGGAGCTGTTTTTT. Translating it yields CASSLRVWAQGDGELFF. Together with reference TRBV5-1 and TRBJ2-2, the CDR3 gives the full variable domain: KAGVTQTPRYLIKTRGQQVTLSCSPISGHRSVSWYQQTPGQGLQFLFEYFSETQRNKGNFPGRFSGRQFSNSRSEMNVSTLELGDSALYLCASSLRVWAQGDGELFFGEGSRLTVL.

This clonotype was recorded many times. The rearrangement joins TRBV6-2 or TRBV6-3 to TRBJ1-5; tentative D call: TRBD1 (5 bases). The CDR3 has 15 residues. The germline V gene encodes CDR1 MNHEY and CDR2 SVGEGT. Trimming took off 7 bases at V and 0 bases at J, with 13 bases between the two ends. Here the CDR3 reads CASTDGAASNQPQHF. Here the CDR3 DNA reads TGTGCCAGCACCGACGGGGCAGCTAGCAATCAGCCCCAGCATTTT.

At least ten counts were recorded for this clonotype. CDR3 coding DNA: TGTGCCAGCACCACCAACGGCGGGACGAGAGGAGATGAGCAGTTCTTC. It specifies CASTTNGGTRGDEQFF. This chain joins TRBV28 and TRBJ2-1, with a possible D match to TRBD2 (6 bases). With 7 bases removed from V and 8 bases from J, the gap between germline ends came to 24 bases. CDR1 and CDR2 from the germline V gene are MDHEN and SYDVKM. The CDR3 loop spans 16 amino acids.

This clonotype was found many times. This chain connects TRBV29-1 to TRBJ1-3; D gene unclear. Trimming shortened V by 7 bases and J by 2 bases, and 12 bases separated the two germline ends. Germline lookup yields CDR1 SQVTM and CDR2 ANQGSEA. This CDR3 has 13 amino acids. The CDR3 DNA reads as TGCAGCGCTCAACCAGATACTGGAAACACCATATATTTT. Its translation is CSAQPDTGNTIYF.

This clonotype appeared a few times. The chain carries TRBV3-1 and TRBJ2-4, with 12 positions matching TRBD2. Trimming took 1 base from V and 1 from J; bases not matched to a gene: 17. This CDR3 comprises 22 residues. Looked up from germline, CDR1 is LGHDT and CDR2 is YNNKEL (reference sequence). The CDR3 DNA reads as TGTGCCAGCAGCCAAGTCCCGCTAGCGGGAGGGATCTTAATGTCTGCCAAAAACATTCAGTACTTC. It translates to CASSQVPLAGGILMSAKNIQYF.

V is TRBV7-2 and J is TRBJ1-1, with TRBD1 as a possible D gene (6 bases). Germline V gene sequence: CDR1 SGHTA, CDR2 FQGNSA. The CDR3 contains 13 residues. V dropped 3 bases and J dropped 8 bases, with 13 bases sitting between them. Here the CDR3 DNA reads TGTGCCAGCAGCTTCAATTCCGGACAGGAAGCTTTCTTT. Translating it yields CASSFNSGQEAFF.

In this sample, this clonotype turned up many times. The junction and the germline gene differ at one end; a read error may be behind it. The V call is TRBV7-9, the J call TRBJ1-1; TRBD1 aligns across 8 bases. Germline CDR1 is SEHNR and CDR2 is FQNEAQ (reference sequence). The CDR3 length is 14 residues. CDR3 sequence reads: CASRLDAGGLEAFF. CDR3 sequence (DNA): TGTGCCAGCAGATTAGATGCAGGGGGCCTTGAAGCTTTCTTT.

In this sample, this clonotype turned up a few times. The J gene is TRBJ1-5, the V gene TRBV27, with TRBD1 as a possible D gene (5 bases). V was cut by 5 bases and J by 4 bases, with 9 bases left in between. CDR3 size: 13 residues. CDR1 and CDR2 from the germline V gene are MNHEY and SMNVEV (reference sequence). The CDR3: CASSLRQNQPQHF. The CDR3 DNA follows: TGTGCCAGCAGTCTAAGACAGAATCAGCCCCAGCATTTT.

This chain uses TRBV2 with TRBJ2-7; TRBD2 matches 10 bases. Losses at the gene ends were 5 bases for V and 2 bases for J; bases not matched to a gene: 6. The CDR3 loop spans 15 amino acids. Per germline, CDR1 SNHLY and CDR2 FYNNEI. CDR3 nucleotides: TGTGCCAGCAGTCCTCGGACTAGCGGCCCCTACGAGCAGTACTTC. It codes for CASSPRTSGPYEQYF.

This clonotype was found many times. The CDR3 region is CASSFANTGELFF. DNA of the CDR3: TGTGCCAGCAGTTTCGCTAACACCGGGGAGCTGTTTTTT. This sequence joins TRBV28 and TRBJ2-2, with D unclear. The V gene lost 3 bases and the J gene lost 2 bases, with 4 bases spanning the gap. The germline CDR1 and CDR2 sequences are MDHEN and SYDVKM. The CDR3 contains 13 residues.

Many counts were recorded for this clonotype. The CDR3 loop is CASSQDGLVIVDNEQFF. CDR3 bases: TGTGCCAGCAGCCAGGACGGCCTTGTAATTGTTGACAATGAGCAGTTCTTC. The chain joins TRBV7-9 to TRBJ2-1, with D hard to call. CDR3 size: 17 residues. Trimming took off 5 bases at V and 5 bases at J, with 22 bases between the two ends. Germline lookup yields CDR1 SEHNR and CDR2 FQNEAQ (reference sequence).

This clonotype was counted ten times or more. The rearrangement links TRBV28 to TRBJ2-1; 9 nucleotides agree with TRBD1. After removal of 3 bases from V and 7 bases from J, the junction contained 7 bases not matched to a gene. The germline gives CDR1 MDHEN, CDR2 SYDVKM. The CDR3 is 15 residues long. This CDR3 is CASSFGQGFPNEQFF. DNA of the CDR3: TGTGCCAGCAGTTTTGGACAGGGGTTTCCGAATGAGCAGTTCTTC.

This clonotype was detected many times. The chain employs TRBV5-1 and TRBJ2-4; 7 bases match TRBD1. The CDR3 extends over 17 amino acids. The germline gives CDR1 SGHRS, CDR2 YFSETQ. V shed 4 bases, J shed 1 base, and the junction held 11 bases outside the gene matches. Here the CDR3 DNA reads TGCGCCAGCAGCGGAGGACAGGAGCCCTGGGCCAAAAACATTCAGTACTTC. Its translation: CASSGGQEPWAKNIQYF. Looking up the rest from reference TRBV5-1 and TRBJ2-4 gives the full variable domain: KAGVTQTPRYLIKTRGQQVTLSCSPISGHRSVSWYQQTPGQGLQFLFEYFSETQRNKGNFPGRFSGRQFSNSRSEMNVSTLELGDSALYLCASSGGQEPWAKNIQYFGAGTRLSVL.

The chain carries TRBV12-3 or TRBV12-4 and TRBJ2-5, with a weak D call TRBD2 (5 bases). V lost 5 bases, J lost 4 bases, and 8 bases lay in between. This CDR3 is built from 12 residues. CDR3 region: CASSPTRETQYF. The CDR3 DNA sequence: TGTGCCAGCAGTCCCACTAGAGAGACCCAGTACTTC.